Shown below are 21 T cell receptor beta chains from a single sample sequenced in a study of shared clonotypes between healthy human individuals (TCRdb year 2020). Library construction relied on the immunoSEQ multiplex PCR assay. TCRdb stores this immuneACCESS table with in-frame sequences only. Part of the clones is absent; in the studies checked, under half of the shortfall reflects unresolved V genes, and no reason is known for the rest. The sample table contains about 1.4 million clones; only one count was recorded for about 96% of them. More than 0.9% of the sample is in the top ten clones. Input material: naive CD4+ T cells sorted from blood. What this sample's cell subset or site label stands for: CD45RA+ positively selected. These receptors were taken from a man younger than 45 in good health.

V gene TRBV13 combines with J gene TRBJ1-3, with D uncertain. V was shortened by 1 base and J by 0 bases, with 10 bases between the two germline ends. Germline CDR1 reads PRHDT; CDR2 reads FYEKMQ (reference sequence). The CDR3 has 16 amino acids. The CDR3 spells CASSLEGNPSGNTIYF. The CDR3 nucleotides are TGTGCCAGCAGCTTAGAGGGAAACCCCTCTGGAAACACCATATATTTT. The variable domain in full, with the rest retrieved from reference TRBV13 and TRBJ1-3, is AAGVIQSPRHLIKEKRETATLKCYPIPRHDTVYWYQQGPGQDPQFLISFYEKMQSDKGSIPDRFSAQQFSDYHSELNMSSLELGDSALYFCASSLEGNPSGNTIYFGEGSWLTVV.

J is TRBJ2-3 and V is TRBV29-1; 9 bases align to TRBD2. CDR3 length: 14 amino acids. The V and J ends lost 4 bases and 4 bases, in that order; junction bases with no gene match: 6. Germline lookup yields CDR1 SQVTM and CDR2 ANQGSEA. The CDR3 DNA reads TGCAGCGTTGTAGCGGGAGTAAGTTCAGATACGCAGTATTTT. It yields the protein CSVVAGVSSDTQYF.

The chain has TRBV7-2 and TRBJ1-1; maybe TRBD1 (6 bases). Germline-derived CDR1 and CDR2 are SGHTA and FQGNSA. This CDR3 region has 13 residues. V was trimmed by 6 bases and J by 12 bases, leaving 20 bases between them. The CDR3 protein is CASSSFGGQGSFF. CDR3 in DNA: TGTGCCAGCAGTTCCTTTGGGGGGCAGGGTTCTTTCTTT. Full variable domain (missing parts from reference TRBV7-2 and TRBJ1-1): GAGVSQSPSNKVTEKGKDVELRCDPISGHTALYWYRQSLGQGLEFLIYFQGNSAPDKSGLPSDRFSAERTGGSVSTLTIQRTQQEDSAVYLCASSSFGGQGSFFGQGTRLTVV.

This clone has just one count. This sequence joins TRBV7-2 and TRBJ1-4; 9 bases match TRBD1. The CDR3 length is 12 residues. Germline V lookup: CDR1 SGHTA, CDR2 FQGNSA. V gave up 5 bases and J gave up 8 bases; unmatched junction bases: 0. The CDR3 DNA sequence: TGTGCCAGCAGCACAGGGGGCGAAAAACTGTTTTTT. Encoded protein: CASSTGGEKLFF.

The rearrangement joins TRBV4-3 to TRBJ2-5; the D is unclear. The CDR3 loop spans 13 amino acids. The V gene's germline CDR1 is LGHNA and CDR2 YSLEER. Trimming shortened V by 3 bases and J by 5 bases, and 10 bases separated the two germline ends. CDR3 sequence (DNA): TGCGCCAGCAGCCATGCTAAATGGGAGACCCAGTACTTC. Its protein is CASSHAKWETQYF.

The chain is built from TRBV6-5 and TRBJ1-2, with D possibly TRBD1 on 5 matching bases. Germline V CDR1 and CDR2: MNHEY, SVGAGI. The V and J ends lost 6 bases and 4 bases respectively, with 12 bases between them. This CDR3 contains 13 residues. The CDR3 sequence: CASRGRTVYGYTF. Written as DNA, the CDR3 is TGTGCCAGCAGGGGACGGACCGTCTATGGCTACACCTTC.

The count of this clone is one. The genes are TRBV11-2 and TRBJ1-5, with 7 nucleotides matching TRBD1. V lost 5 bases to trimming and J lost 6 bases; unmatched junction nucleotides: 4. The germline gives CDR1 SGHAT, CDR2 FQNNGV. The CDR3 runs to 13 residues. The CDR3 sequence: CASSPGQSQPQHF. The CDR3, as DNA: TGTGCCAGCAGCCCGGGACAGAGTCAGCCCCAGCATTTT.

V is TRBV5-6 and J is TRBJ2-3; TRBD2 matches 10 bases. Losses at the gene ends were 0 bases for V and 7 bases for J; bases not matched to a gene: 17. This CDR3 has 19 amino acids. Germline V gene data show CDR1 as SGHDT and CDR2 as YYEEEE. The CDR3 DNA reads as TGTGCCAGCAGCTTGGATCCCTCGGGTTGGAGCGGGAGGGGGAATACGCAGTATTTT. Translated, it gives CASSLDPSGWSGRGNTQYF.

This chain joins TRBV5-4 and TRBJ2-3; 10 bases align to TRBD1. Germline CDR1 and CDR2: SGHNT and YYREEE (reference sequence). There are 14 residues in the CDR3. V gave up 7 bases and J gave up 6 bases; unmatched junction bases: 8. The CDR3 region is CASFRDRGADTQYF. CDR3 DNA sequence: TGTGCCAGCTTCCGGGACAGGGGCGCCGATACGCAGTATTTT.

The chain joins TRBV18 to TRBJ2-2; no clear D gene. Germline V lookup: CDR1 KGHSH, CDR2 LQKENI. V shed 2 bases and J shed 7 bases, with 8 bases lying between them. The length of the CDR3 is 13 residues. CDR3: CASSPDRSGELFF. Written as DNA, the CDR3 is TGTGCCAGCTCACCAGATCGCAGCGGGGAGCTGTTTTTT. Based on the CDR3 plus reference TRBV18 and TRBJ2-2, the full variable domain is NAGVMQNPRHLVRRRGQEARLRCSPMKGHSHVYWYRQLPEEGLKFMVYLQKENIIDESGMPKERFSAEFPKEGPSILRIQQVVRGDSAAYFCASSPDRSGELFFGEGSRLTVL.

The rearrangement joins TRBV11-2 to TRBJ2-5, with a weak D call TRBD1 (6 bases). Trimming stripped 4 bases from V and 5 bases from J, with 20 bases between. From germline, CDR1 is SGHAT and CDR2 FQNNGV. CDR3 length equals 16 residues. Here the CDR3 reads CASSSNRAGVGETQYF. CDR3 DNA sequence: TGTGCCAGCAGCTCGAACCGTGCAGGGGTCGGTGAGACCCAGTACTTC.

The V gene is TRBV10-3, the J gene TRBJ2-7; perhaps TRBD1 as D (6 bases). Germline values: CDR1 ENHRY, CDR2 SYGVKD. V was pared by 7 bases and J by 2 bases, with 15 bases between. This CDR3 has 14 amino acids. CDR3 loop: CAITEQGGPYEQYF. CDR3 sequence (DNA): TGTGCCATCACTGAACAAGGGGGACCCTACGAGCAGTACTTC.

J is TRBJ2-1 and V is TRBV2, with D unclear. The CDR3 runs to 11 residues. Trimming pared 8 bases from V and 7 bases from J, leaving 9 bases between. Germline V gene lookup returns CDR1 SNHLY and CDR2 FYNNEI. The CDR3 DNA reads TGTGCCAGCGCACCTATGAATGAGCAGTTCTTC. This codes for CASAPMNEQFF.

The V call is TRBV7-6, the J call TRBJ2-7, with 8 bases lining up with TRBD1. The junction had 4 bases not matched to a gene; V was cut back by 1 base and J by 5 bases. This CDR3 spans 14 amino acids. From germline, CDR1 is SGHVS and CDR2 FNYEAQ. CDR3 nucleotide sequence: TGTGCCAGCAGCTTAGGAGGACAGGGTCACGAGCAGTACTTC. Protein sequence: CASSLGGQGHEQYF. Together with reference TRBV7-6 and TRBJ2-7, the CDR3 gives the full variable domain: GAGVSQSPRYKVTKRGQDVALRCDPISGHVSLYWYRQALGQGPEFLTYFNYEAQQDKSGLPNDRFSAERPEGSISTLTIQRTEQRDSAMYRCASSLGGQGHEQYFGPGTRLTVT.

Details on this clone: One junction end does not reproduce the germline sequence, and a read error may be involved. The V gene is TRBV5-3, the J gene TRBJ2-1; the D is unclear. TRBV5-3 is known as an ORF, though its function is uncertain. CDR3 length equals 15 residues. CDR3 sequence (DNA): TGTGCCAGCAGCTTATCGGGCGCGAAGTACAATGAGCAATTCTTC. Protein: CASSLSGAKYNEQFF.

The gene calls are TRBV7-2 and TRBJ2-1; 7 bases map to TRBD1. Germline CDR1 and CDR2: SGHTA and FQGNSA. The CDR3 is made up of 14 amino acids. V lost 2 bases to trimming and J lost 5 bases; unmatched junction nucleotides: 3. CDR3 coding DNA: TGTGCCAGCAGCTTAATGGGACAGAACAATGAGCAGTTCTTC. The encoded protein is CASSLMGQNNEQFF.

The chain couples TRBV12-5 to TRBJ1-2; D not resolved. Trimming cost V 3 bases and J 1 base, with 6 bases left between them. The CDR3 spans 13 residues. CDR1 and CDR2 (germline): LGHNT, FRNRAP. CDR3 DNA sequence: TGTGCTAGTGGTTTAACCGGTAACTATGGCTACACCTTC. It translates to CASGLTGNYGYTF.

This clone was observed once. Other DNA sequences in the sample encode the same CDR3. The J gene is TRBJ1-1, the V gene TRBV5-4; unclear D gene. V was shortened by 0 bases and J by 1 base, with 4 bases between the two germline ends. The CDR3 is made up of 13 amino acids. Germline CDR1 SGHNT, CDR2 YYREEE (reference sequence). In nucleotides, the CDR3 is TGTGCCAGCAGCTTGGTTGCGAACACTGAAGCTTTCTTT. Its protein is CASSLVANTEAFF. The full variable domain, with the rest looked up from reference TRBV5-4 and TRBJ1-1, is ETGVTQSPTHLIKTRGQQVTLRCSSQSGHNTVSWYQQALGQGPQFIFQYYREEENGRGNFPPRFSGLQFPNYSSELNVNALELDDSALYLCASSLVANTEAFFGQGTRLTVV.

J is TRBJ2-7 and V is TRBV11-2; D unclear. Trimming removed 1 base from V and 2 bases from J, with 6 bases in between. Germline loops: CDR1 SGHAT, CDR2 FQNNGV. This CDR3 spans 13 amino acids. CDR3 bases: TGTGCCAGCAGCTTAGTTCCGACCTACGAGCAGTACTTC. Amino acids: CASSLVPTYEQYF.

The chain is built from TRBV10-3 and TRBJ1-2; 8 bases fit TRBD1. CDR3 length equals 12 residues. Germline V gene lookup returns CDR1 ENHRY and CDR2 SYGVKD. J lost 6 bases, V lost 11 bases, and 8 bases had no gene match. The CDR3: CAHAGGRDGYTF. CDR3 DNA sequence: TGTGCCCATGCAGGGGGCAGGGATGGCTACACCTTC.

Here the CDR3 reads CASSLPLVGLDNEQFF. CDR3 nucleotide sequence: TGTGCCAGCAGCCTCCCACTAGTCGGGCTGGACAATGAGCAGTTCTTC. The rearrangement joins TRBV7-2 to TRBJ2-1; D perhaps matches TRBD2 (5 bases). The CDR3 loop spans 16 amino acids. Germline loops: CDR1 SGHTA, CDR2 FQGNSA. V dropped 5 bases and J dropped 5 bases, with 19 bases sitting between them.